These T cell receptor beta chains were read from a single sample in a study of blood T cell repertoires in COVID-19. Profiling relied on immunoSEQ multiplex PCR, and the TCRdb table lists in-frame clones only, not all of them. Of around 100,000 clones listed, approximately 90% are singletons. Material: peripheral blood. The origin of the receptors is a human donor in a cohort sampled during active COVID-19. CDR3s include the opening cysteine and the closing phenylalanine or tryptophan.

J gene: TRBJ2-2; V gene: TRBV5-1; CDR3 protein: CASSLDGGYTGELFF
J gene: TRBJ2-7; V gene: TRBV28; CDR3 protein: CASSQRMGAGGSYEQYF
J gene: TRBJ2-3; V gene: TRBV6-2/TRBV6-3; CDR3 protein: CASSYGSGTDTQYF
J gene: TRBJ1-1; V gene: TRBV5-1; CDR3 protein: CASSSHPTGETEAFF
J gene: TRBJ2-3; V gene: TRBV5-1; CDR3 protein: CASSGGLAGTDTQYF
J gene: TRBJ1-1; V gene: TRBV28; CDR3 protein: CASSLSSHDTEAFF
J gene: TRBJ1-1; V gene: TRBV24-1; CDR3 protein: CATSLGPMNTEAFF
J gene: TRBJ2-1; V gene: TRBV2; CDR3 protein: CASSGSSPLSSYNEQFF
J gene: TRBJ2-7; V gene: TRBV27; CDR3 protein: CASSEGDRVYEQYF
J gene: TRBJ1-1; V gene: TRBV5-1; CDR3 protein: CASSLGKSDSEAFF